This entry lists 6 T cell receptor beta chains sequenced from one sample in a study of cytomegalovirus exposure and HLA in healthy donors. Primers for the PCR totalled 60 Vbeta and 13 Jbeta. Sequencing was performed with immunoSEQ multiplex PCR; in TCRdb, only in-frame clones are kept and a portion is missing. The sample carries about 160,000 clones, 65% to 90% recorded once. The sample was PBMCs. Receptors were obtained from a man over 45 in good health and CMV-seropositive.

V is TRBV7-2 and J is TRBJ2-4, with 11 positions matching TRBD2. CDR3 length: 18 amino acids. Germline CDR1 reads SGHTA; CDR2 reads FQGNSA. After removal of 1 base from V and 2 bases from J, the junction contained 7 bases not matched to a gene. This CDR3 is CASSLGTLAGVPKNIQYF. In nucleotides, the CDR3 is TGTGCCAGCAGCTTAGGGACACTAGCGGGAGTACCCAAAAACATTCAGTACTTC.

The chain carries TRBV15 and TRBJ2-7; D is uncertain. Germline-derived CDR1 and CDR2 are LNHNV and YYDKDF (reference sequence). This CDR3 is 12 amino acids long. V gave up 5 bases and J gave up 6 bases, with 11 bases separating them. The CDR3 region is CATSSVGPEQYF. In DNA, the CDR3 is TGTGCCACCAGCTCCGTGGGCCCCGAGCAGTACTTC. The whole variable domain, remainder taken from reference TRBV15 and TRBJ2-7, is DAMVIQNPRYQVTQFGKPVTLSCSQTLNHNVMYWYQQKSSQAPKLLFHYYDKDFNNEADTPDNFQSRRPNTSFCFLDIRSPGLGDTAMYLCATSSVGPEQYFGPGTRLTVT.

The genes are TRBV11-3 and TRBJ2-7; 7 nucleotides align to TRBD2. V lost 0 bases and J lost 5; bases outside the gene matches: 4. The V gene's germline CDR1 is SGHNT and CDR2 YENEEA. The CDR3 spans 14 residues. CDR3 loop: CASSLERGKHEQYF. In nucleotides, the CDR3 is TGTGCCAGCAGCTTAGAGCGGGGGAAGCACGAGCAGTACTTC. The complete variable domain, with remaining parts taken from reference TRBV11-3 and TRBJ2-7, reads EAGVVQSPRYKIIEKKQPVAFWCNPISGHNTLYWYLQNLGQGPELLIRYENEEAVDDSQLPKDRFSAERLKGVDSTLKIQPAELGDSAVYLCASSLERGKHEQYFGPGTRLTVT.

The chain couples TRBV28 to TRBJ2-1, with D tentatively TRBD2 (6 bases). Germline CDR1 and CDR2: MDHEN and SYDVKM. The V gene lost 6 bases and the J gene lost 0 bases, with 18 bases spanning the gap. There are 17 residues in the CDR3. The chain's CDR3 is CASRDGRYQSSYNEQFF. The CDR3 coding sequence is TGTGCCAGCAGAGACGGGAGATACCAGAGCTCCTACAATGAGCAGTTCTTC. The complete variable domain, with remaining parts taken from reference TRBV28 and TRBJ2-1, reads DVKVTQSSRYLVKRTGEKVFLECVQDMDHENMFWYRQDPGLGLRLIYFSYDVKMKEKGDIPEGYSVSREKKERFSLILESASTNQTSMYLCASRDGRYQSSYNEQFFGPGTRLTVL.

The chain links TRBV19 to TRBJ2-1, with unresolved D. The germline CDR1 and CDR2 sequences are LNHDA and SQIVND (reference sequence). The CDR3 totals 14 residues. Trimming pared 1 base from V and 6 bases from J, leaving 10 bases between. The CDR3 spells CASSIAPERNEQFF. The CDR3 coding sequence is TGTGCCAGTAGTATAGCGCCCGAGCGCAATGAGCAGTTCTTC.

As DNA, the CDR3 is TGTGCCAGCAGTGCGGCTAGCGGCCAAGAGACCCAGTACTTC. Its translation is CASSAASGQETQYF. V is TRBV2 and J is TRBJ2-5; 7 bases fit TRBD2. Germline V CDR1 and CDR2: SNHLY, FYNNEI. Germline trimming cut 4 bases from V and 1 base from J; bases unmatched to any gene: 3. This CDR3 is 14 amino acids long. Looking up the rest from reference TRBV2 and TRBJ2-5 gives the full variable domain: EPEVTQTPSHQVTQMGQEVILRCVPISNHLYFYWYRQILGQKVEFLVSFYNNEISEKSEIFDDQFSVERPDGSNFTLKIRSTKLEDSAMYFCASSAASGQETQYFGPGTRLLVL.